Reported below is one T cell receptor (beta chain). The antigen is undetermined. The data were obtained in a study of CD4+ T cells in melanoma. Study-wide results and limits: Neoantigen-specific CD4+ T cells in melanoma reportedly had diverse differentiation states. A reported correlation linked neoantigen-specific CD4+ T cells to CD8+, macrophage and B cell function.

CDR1 and CDR2 from the germline V gene are SGHAT and FQNNGV. The V and J ends lost 1 base and 2 bases respectively, with 6 bases between them. The CDR3 covers 14 residues. The assay was immunoSEQ multiplex PCR, and TCRdb's table has in-frame clones only and misses some. The repertoire holds more than 20,000 clones, with around 78% as singletons. This clonotype was obtained from a human donor with melanoma. The chain uses TRBV11-2 and TRBJ2-1; no definite D call. CDR3 sequence (DNA): TGTGCCAGCAGCTTAGGTGGTCCCTACAATGAGCAGTTCTTC. It encodes CASSLGGPYNEQFF.